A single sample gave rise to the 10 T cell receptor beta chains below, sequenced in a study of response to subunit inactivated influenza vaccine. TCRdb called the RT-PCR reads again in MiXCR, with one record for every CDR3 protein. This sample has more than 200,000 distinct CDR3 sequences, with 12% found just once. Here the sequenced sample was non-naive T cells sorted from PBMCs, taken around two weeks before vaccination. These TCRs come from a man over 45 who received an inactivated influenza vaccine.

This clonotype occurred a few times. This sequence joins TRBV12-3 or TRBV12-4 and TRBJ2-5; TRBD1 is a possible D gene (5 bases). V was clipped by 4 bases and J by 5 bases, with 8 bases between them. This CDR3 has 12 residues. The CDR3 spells CASSSAGETQYF. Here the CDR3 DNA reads TGTGCCAGCAGTTCGGCAGGGGAGACCCAGTACTTC.

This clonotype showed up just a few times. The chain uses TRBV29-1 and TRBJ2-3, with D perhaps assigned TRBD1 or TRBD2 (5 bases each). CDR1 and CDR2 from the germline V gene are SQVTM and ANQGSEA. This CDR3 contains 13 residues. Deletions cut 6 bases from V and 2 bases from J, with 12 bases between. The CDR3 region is CSVGVTPTDTQYF. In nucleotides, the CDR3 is TGCAGCGTGGGGGTGACCCCCACAGATACGCAGTATTTT.

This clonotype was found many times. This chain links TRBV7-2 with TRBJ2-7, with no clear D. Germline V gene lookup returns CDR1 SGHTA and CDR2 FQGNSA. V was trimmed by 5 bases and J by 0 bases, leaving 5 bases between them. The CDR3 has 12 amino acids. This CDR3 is CASSHNSYEQYF. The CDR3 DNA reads TGTGCCAGCAGCCACAACTCCTACGAGCAGTACTTC.

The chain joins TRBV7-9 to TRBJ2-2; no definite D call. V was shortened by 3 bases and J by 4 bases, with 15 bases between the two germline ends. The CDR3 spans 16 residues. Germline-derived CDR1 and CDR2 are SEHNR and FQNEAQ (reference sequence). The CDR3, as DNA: TGTGCCAGCAGCTTTTTCAACAGCCAGATCACCGGGGAGCTGTTTTTT. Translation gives CASSFFNSQITGELFF.

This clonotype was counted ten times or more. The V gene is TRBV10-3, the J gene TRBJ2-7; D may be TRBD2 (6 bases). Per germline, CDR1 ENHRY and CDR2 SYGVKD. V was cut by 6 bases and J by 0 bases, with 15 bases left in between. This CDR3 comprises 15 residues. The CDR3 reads CAISGDFTSSYEQYF. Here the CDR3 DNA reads TGTGCCATCAGCGGGGACTTCACAAGCTCCTACGAGCAGTACTTC.

The CDR3, as DNA: TGTGCCAGCAGTTTCGCCTCAGGGGTCGAAAAACTGTTTTTT. Translating gives CASSFASGVEKLFF. The chain joins TRBV12-3 or TRBV12-4 to TRBJ1-4; a weak D match, TRBD1 (6 bases). V dropped 3 bases and J dropped 8 bases, with 13 bases sitting between them. This CDR3 comprises 14 residues.

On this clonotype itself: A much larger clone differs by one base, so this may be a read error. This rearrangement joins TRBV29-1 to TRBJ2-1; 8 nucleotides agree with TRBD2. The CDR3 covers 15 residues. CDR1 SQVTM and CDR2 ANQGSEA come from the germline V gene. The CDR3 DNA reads TGCAGAGTTTCCCCGGGAGCGGGGGAGAACAATGAGCAGTTCTTC. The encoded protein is CRVSPGAGENNEQFF.

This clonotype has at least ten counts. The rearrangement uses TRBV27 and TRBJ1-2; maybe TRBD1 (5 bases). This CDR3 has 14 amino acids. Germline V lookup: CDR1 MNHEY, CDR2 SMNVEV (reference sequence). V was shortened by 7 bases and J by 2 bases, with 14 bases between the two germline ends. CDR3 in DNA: TGTGCCAGCACCTCCATGCAGGGCAACTATGGCTACACCTTC. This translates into CASTSMQGNYGYTF.

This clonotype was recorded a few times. CDR3 sequence: CASSPMFAPGHHYEQYF. The CDR3 nucleotides read TGTGCCAGCAGCCCAATGTTTGCTCCAGGTCACCACTACGAGCAGTACTTC. V is TRBV13 and J is TRBJ2-7; D unresolved. V gave up 5 bases and J gave up 3 bases, with 23 bases separating them. This CDR3 spans 17 amino acids. Germline assignment: CDR1 PRHDT and CDR2 FYEKMQ (reference sequence).

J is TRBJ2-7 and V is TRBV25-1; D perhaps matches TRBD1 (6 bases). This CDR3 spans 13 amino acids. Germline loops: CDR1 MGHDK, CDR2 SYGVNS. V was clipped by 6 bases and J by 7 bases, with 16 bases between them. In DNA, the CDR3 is TGTGCCAGCAGGGGCAGGGGCGTCGGTGAGCAGTACTTC. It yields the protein CASRGRGVGEQYF.